Listed below are T cell receptor beta chains from one sample, sequenced in a study of blood T cell repertoires in COVID-19. Produced via immunoSEQ multiplex PCR; TCRdb's table is partial and in-frame only. There are about 220,000 clones in the sample; 80% occur only once, and 7.2% lies in the top ten. The specimen was peripheral blood. These receptors were obtained from a woman in her 70s with acute or convalescent COVID-19. The CDR3 runs from the conserved cysteine through the conserved F or W. A D gene is named only where the DNA matches it firmly. Not every row has a clone size; where given, it reads once, few, many or a size class.

abundance: .; v_gene: TRBV24-1; d_gene: .; j_gene: TRBJ2-3; CDR3nt: TGTGCCACCAGTGATACAACAGATACGCAGTATTTT; CDR3aa: CATSDTTDTQYF
abundance: .; v_gene: TRBV9; d_gene: TRBD2; j_gene: TRBJ2-2; CDR3nt: TGTGCCAGCAGCTCTAGCGCCCGCGGGGGGGCAGGCGGGGAGCTGTTTTTT; CDR3aa: CASSSSARGGAGGELFF
abundance: .; v_gene: TRBV5-5; d_gene: .; j_gene: TRBJ1-1; CDR3nt: TGTGCCAGCAGCTTGTGGATAGGGAGCACTGAAGCTTTCTTT; CDR3aa: CASSLWIGSTEAFF
abundance: .; v_gene: TRBV5-1; d_gene: TRBD1; j_gene: TRBJ2-7; CDR3nt: TGCGCCAGCAGCCTGTACGGGACAGGGGGGTACGAGCAGTACTTC; CDR3aa: CASSLYGTGGYEQYF
abundance: few; v_gene: TRBV18; d_gene: .; j_gene: TRBJ2-3; CDR3nt: TGTGCCAGCTCACCGCCGGGGGGCCCGGGAGGCACAGATACGCAGTATTTT; CDR3aa: CASSPPGGPGGTDTQYF
abundance: .; v_gene: TRBV3-1/TRBV3-2; d_gene: TRBD2; j_gene: TRBJ2-2; CDR3nt: TGTGCCAGCAGCCAAGCGGCTAGCGGGGGGGCCGGGGAGCTGTTTTTT; CDR3aa: CASSQAASGGAGELFF
abundance: .; v_gene: TRBV11-3; d_gene: TRBD2; j_gene: TRBJ2-1; CDR3nt: TGTGCCAGCAGCTTAGACGGGGGGAACTACAATGAGCAGTTCTTC; CDR3aa: CASSLDGGNYNEQFF
abundance: .; v_gene: TRBV5-6; d_gene: TRBD1; j_gene: TRBJ2-5; CDR3nt: TGTGCCAGCAGCTCCGAGACAGGGTTGGGGGAGACCCAGTACTTC; CDR3aa: CASSSETGLGETQYF
abundance: .; v_gene: TRBV18; d_gene: TRBD2; j_gene: TRBJ2-5; CDR3nt: TGTGCCAGCTCACCGGAGCGGGGGGGCCAAGAGACCCAGTACTTC; CDR3aa: CASSPERGGQETQYF
abundance: .; v_gene: TRBV18; d_gene: TRBD1; j_gene: TRBJ1-2; CDR3nt: TGTGCCAGCTCACAGGACAGGTCCTATGGCTACACCTTC; CDR3aa: CASSQDRSYGYTF
abundance: many; v_gene: TRBV18; d_gene: TRBD1; j_gene: TRBJ2-5; CDR3nt: TGTGCCAGCTCACCTGGGCGAGGACAGGCCAACGAGGAGACCCAGTACTTC; CDR3aa: CASSPGRGQANEETQYF
abundance: .; v_gene: TRBV5-1; d_gene: .; j_gene: TRBJ1-2; CDR3nt: TGCGCCAGCAGCTTGGTGGCAGGGATGGGGGGCTACACCTTC; CDR3aa: CASSLVAGMGGYTF
abundance: .; v_gene: TRBV3-1/TRBV3-2; d_gene: .; j_gene: TRBJ1-2; CDR3nt: TGTGCCAGCAGCGCTCAGACTTATGGCTACACCTTC; CDR3aa: CASSAQTYGYTF
abundance: .; v_gene: TRBV7-3; d_gene: TRBD2; j_gene: TRBJ2-1; CDR3nt: TGTGCCAGCAGCTTCGGACTAGCGGGGTTGGATGAGCAGTTCTTC; CDR3aa: CASSFGLAGLDEQFF
abundance: .; v_gene: TRBV5-1; d_gene: .; j_gene: TRBJ1-4; CDR3nt: TGCGCCAGCAGCTTGGGGCAGGGTAGTGAAAAACTGTTTTTT; CDR3aa: CASSLGQGSEKLFF
abundance: few; v_gene: TRBV5-1; d_gene: TRBD1; j_gene: TRBJ2-7; CDR3nt: TGCGCCAGCAGTCGGGACAGGGTGACGGATGAGCAGTACTTC; CDR3aa: CASSRDRVTDEQYF
abundance: .; v_gene: TRBV20-1; d_gene: TRBD2; j_gene: TRBJ2-7; CDR3nt: TGCAGTGCTAGTCAAGCGGGAGCCTACGAGCAGTACTTC; CDR3aa: CSASQAGAYEQYF
abundance: .; v_gene: TRBV7-8; d_gene: TRBD2; j_gene: TRBJ2-2; CDR3nt: TGTGCCAGCAGCCCATACGCCCGGGAGGAGAACACCGGGGAGCTGTTTTTT; CDR3aa: CASSPYAREENTGELFF
abundance: .; v_gene: TRBV30; d_gene: .; j_gene: TRBJ1-3; CDR3nt: TGTGCCTGGACCAGGGTTTCCTCTGGAAACACCATATATTTT; CDR3aa: CAWTRVSSGNTIYF
abundance: .; v_gene: TRBV3-1/TRBV3-2; d_gene: .; j_gene: TRBJ1-5; CDR3nt: TGTGCCAGCAGCCAATTGGCAGGGGCGGGCCAGCCCCAGCATTTT; CDR3aa: CASSQLAGAGQPQHF
abundance: few; v_gene: TRBV5-8; d_gene: TRBD1; j_gene: TRBJ1-2; CDR3nt: TGTGCCAGCAGCAAAATGACAGGGTTGGACTATGGCTACACCTTC; CDR3aa: CASSKMTGLDYGYTF
abundance: .; v_gene: TRBV6-6; d_gene: TRBD1; j_gene: TRBJ2-7; CDR3nt: TGTGCCAGCAGTTCGGACAGGGACGAGCAGTACTTC; CDR3aa: CASSSDRDEQYF
abundance: .; v_gene: TRBV25-1; d_gene: .; j_gene: TRBJ2-2; CDR3nt: TGTGCCAGCAGTTGGCTGACGAACACCGGGGAGCTGTTTTTT; CDR3aa: CASSWLTNTGELFF
abundance: .; v_gene: TRBV5-1; d_gene: .; j_gene: TRBJ2-1; CDR3nt: TGCGCCAGCAGCCCCTCAGGATATGAGCAGTTCTTC; CDR3aa: CASSPSGYEQFF
abundance: .; v_gene: TRBV7-9; d_gene: .; j_gene: TRBJ2-3; CDR3nt: TGTGCCAGCAGCTTAGTGCAGGGGTGGGGCCCAGATACGCAGTATTTT; CDR3aa: CASSLVQGWGPDTQYF
abundance: .; v_gene: TRBV7-6; d_gene: TRBD2; j_gene: TRBJ2-3; CDR3nt: TGTGCCAGCGTAGCGGGGGGGGCCGGCACAGATACGCAGTATTTT; CDR3aa: CASVAGGAGTDTQYF
abundance: .; v_gene: TRBV7-3; d_gene: TRBD2; j_gene: TRBJ2-2; CDR3nt: TGTGCCAGCAGCCTCTCGGCGGGGGGAGGCACCGGGGAGCTGTTTTTT; CDR3aa: CASSLSAGGGTGELFF
abundance: .; v_gene: TRBV5-1; d_gene: TRBD2; j_gene: TRBJ2-5; CDR3nt: TGCGCCAGCAGCTTGGGGGCTAGCGGGGGAAGTCAAGAGACCCAGTACTTC; CDR3aa: CASSLGASGGSQETQYF
abundance: .; v_gene: TRBV30; d_gene: .; j_gene: TRBJ2-2; CDR3nt: TGTGCCTGGAGTGTACAGGGCTACACCGGGGAGCTGTTTTTT; CDR3aa: CAWSVQGYTGELFF
abundance: once; v_gene: TRBV10-1; d_gene: TRBD2; j_gene: TRBJ2-7; CDR3nt: TGCGCCAGCAGTGAGGGGACTAGCGGGGTGCCGCAGTACTTC; CDR3aa: CASSEGTSGVPQYF
abundance: .; v_gene: TRBV6-5; d_gene: .; j_gene: TRBJ2-5; CDR3nt: TGTGCCAGCAGTTTAACCCTTCGGGAGACCCAGTACTTC; CDR3aa: CASSLTLRETQYF
abundance: .; v_gene: TRBV9; d_gene: .; j_gene: TRBJ1-1; CDR3nt: TGTGCCAGCAGCGTAGGGGGGGACACTGAAGCTTTCTTT; CDR3aa: CASSVGGDTEAFF
abundance: .; v_gene: TRBV30; d_gene: .; j_gene: TRBJ2-5; CDR3nt: TGTGCCTGGAGTGTACAGACAGCAAGCATAACCCAGTACTTC; CDR3aa: CAWSVQTASITQYF
abundance: .; v_gene: TRBV2; d_gene: .; j_gene: TRBJ1-1; CDR3nt: TGTGCCAGCAGTTTACAGATTTTTAACACTGAAGCTTTCTTT; CDR3aa: CASSLQIFNTEAFF
abundance: few; v_gene: TRBV29-1; d_gene: TRBD2; j_gene: TRBJ2-5; CDR3nt: TGCAGCGGGTCCTCAAGCCTAACGGGGGGCCAAGAGACCCAGTACTTC; CDR3aa: CSGSSSLTGGQETQYF
abundance: once; v_gene: TRBV7-2; d_gene: .; j_gene: TRBJ2-7; CDR3nt: TGTGCCAGCAGCTTAAAGGGGTACGAGCAGTACTTC; CDR3aa: CASSLKGYEQYF
abundance: .; v_gene: TRBV6-2/TRBV6-3; d_gene: .; j_gene: TRBJ2-7; CDR3nt: TGTGCCAGCAGTCCAGGGATCCCCTACGAGCAGTACTTC; CDR3aa: CASSPGIPYEQYF
abundance: .; v_gene: TRBV30; d_gene: .; j_gene: TRBJ1-2; CDR3nt: TGTGCCTGGAGGTATCACAGCGGCATGGTTCGCTACACCTTC; CDR3aa: CAWRYHSGMVRYTF
abundance: .; v_gene: TRBV19; d_gene: .; j_gene: TRBJ2-1; CDR3nt: TGTGCCAGTTACTCGAGCACCTACAATGAGCAGTTCTTC; CDR3aa: CASYSSTYNEQFF
abundance: .; v_gene: TRBV4-1; d_gene: .; j_gene: TRBJ2-1; CDR3nt: TGCGCCAGCAGCCGTGGTGGTAGCGGCAATGAGCAGTTCTTC; CDR3aa: CASSRGGSGNEQFF
abundance: .; v_gene: TRBV27; d_gene: TRBD1; j_gene: TRBJ1-2; CDR3nt: TGTGCCAGCAGTCCCGCCCGGGGACAGGGAGCAGACTATGGCTACACCTTC; CDR3aa: CASSPARGQGADYGYTF
abundance: .; v_gene: TRBV5-4; d_gene: .; j_gene: TRBJ1-2; CDR3nt: TGTGCCAGCAGCTTGTTGGGGGGGACGGGCTACACCTTC; CDR3aa: CASSLLGGTGYTF
abundance: few; v_gene: TRBV29-1; d_gene: .; j_gene: TRBJ2-7; CDR3nt: TGCAGCGCCAGGACAGAAGGAAACGAGCAGTACTTC; CDR3aa: CSARTEGNEQYF
abundance: .; v_gene: TRBV24-1; d_gene: .; j_gene: TRBJ1-1; CDR3nt: TGTGCCACCAGTGATCCAAAGGAGTCTAACACTGAAGCTTTCTTT; CDR3aa: CATSDPKESNTEAFF
abundance: .; v_gene: TRBV5-1; d_gene: TRBD1; j_gene: TRBJ1-1; CDR3nt: TGCGCCAGCAACAGTGACAGGGGAATAACTGAAGCTTTCTTT; CDR3aa: CASNSDRGITEAFF
abundance: .; v_gene: TRBV3-1/TRBV3-2; d_gene: TRBD1; j_gene: TRBJ2-7; CDR3nt: TGTGCCAGCAGCCAAGCCCCGGACAGGGGCGCCGAGCAGTACTTC; CDR3aa: CASSQAPDRGAEQYF
abundance: .; v_gene: TRBV18; d_gene: TRBD2; j_gene: TRBJ2-5; CDR3nt: TGTGCCAGCTCACCACCGGATAGCGGGAAAGAATGGGAGACCCAGTACTTC; CDR3aa: CASSPPDSGKEWETQYF
abundance: medium-sized; v_gene: TRBV5-1; d_gene: TRBD1; j_gene: TRBJ1-5; CDR3nt: TGCGCCAGCAGCTTGGAAGACAGGGAGTCTCAGCCCCAGCATTTT; CDR3aa: CASSLEDRESQPQHF
abundance: .; v_gene: TRBV19; d_gene: TRBD1; j_gene: TRBJ2-3; CDR3nt: TGTGCCACCCGGGCCGGGACAGGGTCATCTACGCAGTATTTT; CDR3aa: CATRAGTGSSTQYF
abundance: .; v_gene: TRBV7-2; d_gene: TRBD1; j_gene: TRBJ1-1; CDR3nt: TGTGCCAGCAGCTTAGGCCACAGGGGAACGAGTGAAGCTTTCTTT; CDR3aa: CASSLGHRGTSEAFF